These T cell receptor beta chains were read from a single sample in a study of beta chain features in type 1 diabetes. Clones were read by immunoSEQ multiplex PCR, and TCRdb kept only the in-frame ones, dropping some. Here the sample spans about 270,000 clones, 14% being singletons. The sample consisted of naive CD4+ T cells from blood. These receptors were taken from a man under 40 with type 1 diabetes. The CDR3 runs from the conserved cysteine through the conserved F or W. Each record gives: clone size, D gene, V gene, J gene, CDR3 protein, CDR3 DNA. A D gene is named only where the DNA matches it firmly. A clone size is listed for some rows: how often the clone was seen (once, few, many), or a class if it is expanded.

.	TRBD1	TRBV5-5	TRBJ1-1	CASSMDRKAFF	TGTGCCAGCAGCATGGACAGGAAGGCTTTCTTT
few	.	TRBV5-1	TRBJ1-1	CASSRDRTNTEAFF	TGCGCCAGCAGCCGTGACAGGACGAACACTGAAGCTTTCTTT
.	TRBD1	TRBV7-2	TRBJ1-2	CASSLGLGQTYGYTF	TGTGCCAGCAGCTTAGGATTGGGACAGACCTATGGCTACACCTTC
few	.	TRBV10-2	TRBJ2-3	CASSYTDTQYF	TGCGCCAGCAGTTATACAGATACGCAGTATTTT
.	TRBD1	TRBV5-1	TRBJ2-1	CASSLQGASYNEQFF	TGCGCCAGCAGCTTACAGGGGGCGTCCTACAATGAGCAGTTCTTC
.	.	TRBV11-1	TRBJ2-1	CASSPRGYEQFF	TGTGCCAGCAGCCCCAGGGGTTATGAGCAGTTCTTC
.	.	TRBV7-6	TRBJ1-1	CASSLVAGAANTEAFF	TGTGCCAGCAGCTTAGTGGCGGGGGCAGCTAACACTGAAGCTTTCTTT
few	.	TRBV7-2	TRBJ2-5	CASSLDRGQETQYF	TGTGCCAGCAGCTTAGATAGAGGACAAGAGACCCAGTACTTC
.	.	TRBV5-4	TRBJ2-7	CASSSRDITYEQYF	TGTGCCAGCAGCTCCCGGGACATTACCTACGAGCAGTACTTC
few	.	TRBV6-9	TRBJ2-6	CASTIGANVLTF	TGTGCCAGCACTATTGGGGCCAACGTCCTGACTTTC
.	.	TRBV30	TRBJ1-5	CAWSVQQGSGQPQHF	TGTGCCTGGAGTGTACAACAGGGAAGCGGTCAGCCCCAGCATTTT
few	.	TRBV4-3	TRBJ1-1	CASSQGTGSGTEAFF	TGCGCCAGCAGCCAAGGGACCGGGAGCGGCACTGAAGCTTTCTTT
few	.	TRBV6-5	TRBJ2-1	CASSYLRRDNEQFF	TGTGCCAGCAGTTACCTCCGCCGGGACAATGAGCAGTTCTTC
.	TRBD2	TRBV6-5	TRBJ2-5	CASSSASAGEETQYF	TGTGCCAGCAGTTCAGCCTCAGCGGGAGAAGAGACCCAGTACTTC
few	TRBD2	TRBV7-3	TRBJ2-5	CASSLISGSETQYF	TGTGCCAGCAGCTTAATTAGCGGGAGTGAGACCCAGTACTTC
.	.	TRBV2	TRBJ2-1	CASSIWGTNEQFF	TGTGCCAGCAGTATATGGGGGACAAATGAGCAGTTCTTC
.	.	TRBV7-6	TRBJ1-5	CASSPFGRGSNQPQHF	TGTGCCAGCAGTCCCTTCGGGCGAGGGTCTAATCAGCCCCAGCATTTT
.	.	TRBV28	TRBJ2-7	CASRSGTSYEQYF	TGTGCCAGCAGAAGCGGGACATCCTACGAGCAGTACTTC
.	.	TRBV9	TRBJ1-1	CASSVDGSLMNTEAFF	TGTGCCAGCAGCGTAGACGGGTCCCTCATGAACACTGAAGCTTTCTTT
.	.	TRBV10-3	TRBJ2-7	CAISEGVWPTPPTYEQYF	TGTGCCATCAGTGAGGGTGTTTGGCCGACTCCACCTACCTACGAGCAGTACTTC
few	.	TRBV28	TRBJ1-2	CASSPHRDNYGYTF	TGTGCCAGCAGTCCACACCGGGATAACTATGGCTACACCTTC
few	.	TRBV29-1	TRBJ1-5	CSVSPGGNQPQHF	TGCAGCGTTTCCCCCGGGGGAAACCAGCCCCAGCATTTT
few	TRBD1	TRBV7-7	TRBJ2-1	CASSTGQAANEQFF	TGTGCTAGCAGCACGGGACAGGCGGCTAATGAGCAGTTCTTC
.	TRBD2	TRBV7-8	TRBJ2-3	CASSFNAGGTDTQYF	TGTGCCAGCAGCTTTAACGCGGGAGGGACAGATACGCAGTATTTT
few	.	TRBV11-1	TRBJ2-5	CASSLLGQQETQYF	TGTGCCAGCAGCCTTCTCGGACAACAAGAGACCCAGTACTTC
.	.	TRBV11-2	TRBJ1-1	CASSPRQMNTEAFF	TGTGCCAGCAGCCCCCGACAAATGAACACTGAAGCTTTCTTT
few	.	TRBV2	TRBJ2-3	CASKQGGGTDTQYF	TGTGCCAGCAAACAGGGAGGGGGCACAGATACGCAGTATTTT
few	TRBD2	TRBV7-3	TRBJ2-3	CASSSSSGRALDTQYF	TGTGCCAGCAGCTCCTCAAGCGGGAGGGCCTTAGATACGCAGTATTTT
few	TRBD2	TRBV25-1	TRBJ2-5	CASSLRSGGEETQYF	TGTGCCAGCAGTCTAAGAAGCGGGGGTGAAGAGACCCAGTACTTC
.	TRBD1	TRBV7-3	TRBJ2-5	CASSLTGGAGFQYF	TGTGCCAGCAGTTTGACAGGGGGCGCCGGTTTCCAGTACTTC
.	.	TRBV9	TRBJ2-1	CASSSEGDTYNEQFF	TGTGCCAGCAGCTCCGAGGGAGACACCTACAATGAGCAGTTCTTC
few	TRBD1	TRBV7-3	TRBJ2-1	CASSLKTGLDEQFF	TGTGCCAGCAGCTTAAAGACAGGGTTGGATGAGCAGTTCTTC
.	.	TRBV21-1	TRBJ2-7	CASSKVLSGRPLYEQYF	TGTGCCAGCAGCAAAGTTCTTAGCGGGAGGCCCCTCTACGAGCAGTACTTC
.	.	TRBV2	TRBJ1-1	CASSEGPGLTEAFF	TGTGCCAGCAGTGAAGGGCCAGGGCTCACTGAAGCTTTCTTT
few	.	TRBV7-2	TRBJ2-1	CASQGGVYNEQFF	TGTGCCAGCCAAGGGGGGGTATACAATGAGCAGTTCTTC
few	.	TRBV4-2	TRBJ2-1	CASSQDLGGSRNEQFF	TGTGCCAGCAGCCAAGATCTTGGGGGCTCACGGAATGAGCAGTTCTTC
.	TRBD1	TRBV2	TRBJ2-7	CAIGTGFSEQYF	TGTGCCATCGGGACAGGGTTTTCCGAGCAGTACTTC
few	TRBD1	TRBV6-1	TRBJ2-4	CASSWGQSKNIQYF	TGTGCCAGCAGTTGGGGACAGAGCAAAAACATTCAGTACTTC
.	TRBD2	TRBV7-9	TRBJ2-1	CASSFGLAGGYNEQFF	TGTGCCAGCAGCTTTGGCCTAGCGGGAGGCTACAATGAGCAGTTCTTC
.	.	TRBV29-1	TRBJ1-1	CSARQQNTEAFF	TGCAGCGCCCGACAGCAGAACACTGAAGCTTTCTTT
.	TRBD1	TRBV6-6	TRBJ2-1	CASSSLDRGENEQFF	TGTGCCAGCAGCTCCCTGGACAGGGGGGAGAATGAGCAGTTCTTC
few	.	TRBV2	TRBJ1-5	CASCRSNQPQHF	TGTGCCAGCTGCAGAAGCAATCAGCCCCAGCATTTT
few	.	TRBV5-1	TRBJ2-6	CASSPGGAGANVLTF	TGCGCCAGCAGCCCTGGAGGCGCTGGGGCCAACGTCCTGACTTTC
few	TRBD2	TRBV29-1	TRBJ2-3	CSASASGSKTDTQYF	TGCAGCGCCTCGGCTAGCGGGAGTAAGACAGATACGCAGTATTTT
few	.	TRBV11-2	TRBJ2-7	CASTSRVGEQYF	TGTGCCAGCACGTCCAGGGTCGGCGAGCAGTACTTC
.	TRBD1	TRBV6-6	TRBJ1-2	CASSPEQGALNGYTF	TGTGCCAGCAGCCCTGAGCAGGGGGCGCTTAATGGCTACACCTTC